The 17 T cell receptor beta chains given below trace back to one sample, sequenced in a study of blood T cell repertoires in COVID-19. The table came from immunoSEQ multiplex PCR; TCRdb's copy has only in-frame clones and leaves some out. The table shows over 110,000 clones, with under 80% occurring only once. The specimen was peripheral blood. The receptors come from an elderly man with acute or convalescent COVID-19.

This clone occurred once. The chain links TRBV7-6 to TRBJ2-1; TRBD1 matches at 9 bases. The trim removed 5 bases at V and 10 bases at J, leaving 12 bases unmatched. CDR3 size: 15 residues. Germline V gene sequence: CDR1 SGHVS, CDR2 FNYEAQ. CDR3 nucleotide sequence: TGTGCCAGCAGCCACCAACGGGACAGGGAGGGAGAGCAGTTCTTC. It is translated as CASSHQRDREGEQFF.

The gene calls are TRBV28 and TRBJ2-3; 12 positions match TRBD2. The germline gives CDR1 MDHEN, CDR2 SYDVKM. CDR3 length equals 16 residues. V lost 3 bases and J lost 5; bases outside the gene matches: 6. CDR3 in DNA: TGTGCCAGCAGTTTTCGGCGACTAGCGGGGGTAGATACGCAGTATTTT. Its protein is CASSFRRLAGVDTQYF.

This chain uses TRBV21-1 with TRBJ2-5; the tabulated D call, TRBD1, remains unverified against the DNA. TRBV21-1 is marked as a pseudogene. The CDR3 consists of 12 residues. The CDR3 DNA is TGTGCCGGCTTGGACAGGGGGAAGACCCAGTACTTC. Protein product: CAGLDRGKTQYF.

The chain carries TRBV9 and TRBJ2-1, with 9 bases fitting TRBD1. The CDR3 consists of 15 residues. The germline CDR1 and CDR2 sequences are SGDLS and YYNGEE. V gave up 4 bases and J gave up 9 bases; unmatched junction bases: 11. The CDR3: CASSFTQGAQGEQFF. The DNA for the CDR3 is TGTGCCAGCAGCTTCACACAGGGGGCGCAGGGTGAGCAGTTCTTC.

The V call is TRBV19, the J call TRBJ1-2; 12 bases fit TRBD1. This CDR3 comprises 15 residues. In germline, CDR1 is LNHDA, CDR2 SQIVND (reference sequence). With 9 bases clipped from V and 6 bases from J, the junction kept 11 bases outside the gene matches. The CDR3 reads CASLPWDRGQDGYTF. The DNA of the CDR3 is TGTGCCAGCCTCCCTTGGGACAGGGGGCAGGATGGCTACACCTTC.

The rearrangement joins TRBV30 to TRBJ2-3; TRBD1 matches at 7 bases. CDR1 is GTSNPN, CDR2 SVGIG, per germline (reference sequence). This CDR3 spans 16 amino acids. V lost 3 bases, J lost 5 bases, and 14 bases stayed unmatched. The CDR3 coding sequence is TGTGCCTGGAGCATCAATATTCTTTCAGGGGGAGATACGCAGTATTTT. Translated: CAWSINILSGGDTQYF. Together with reference TRBV30 and TRBJ2-3, the CDR3 gives the full variable domain: SQTIHQWPATLVQPVGSPLSLECTVEGTSNPNLYWYRQAAGRGLQLLFYSVGIGQISSEVPQNLSASRPQDRQFILSSKKLLLSDSGFYLCAWSINILSGGDTQYFGPGTRLTVL.

The V call is TRBV5-1, the J call TRBJ2-2; weak D call: TRBD2 (6 bases). There are 16 residues in the CDR3. V was trimmed by 4 bases and J by 4 bases, leaving 17 bases between them. Germline V gene lookup returns CDR1 SGHRS and CDR2 YFSETQ. The CDR3 region is CASSRAGQASTGELFF. DNA of the CDR3: TGCGCCAGCAGCCGTGCGGGGCAGGCCAGCACCGGGGAGCTGTTTTTT. The whole variable domain, remainder taken from reference TRBV5-1 and TRBJ2-2, is KAGVTQTPRYLIKTRGQQVTLSCSPISGHRSVSWYQQTPGQGLQFLFEYFSETQRNKGNFPGRFSGRQFSNSRSEMNVSTLELGDSALYLCASSRAGQASTGELFFGEGSRLTVL.

The chain couples TRBV19 to TRBJ2-7; the D gene is possibly TRBD2 (6 bases). Germline assignment: CDR1 LNHDA and CDR2 SQIVND (reference sequence). V was trimmed by 9 bases and J by 1 base, leaving 10 bases between them. This CDR3 is 12 amino acids long. The CDR3 region is CASGRGSYEQYF. The CDR3 coding sequence is TGTGCCAGCGGGAGAGGGTCCTACGAGCAGTACTTC.

The chain joins TRBV5-4 to TRBJ1-2; maybe TRBD1 (5 bases). The V and J ends lost 4 bases and 2 bases respectively, with 15 bases between them. This CDR3 region has 15 residues. The germline V gene encodes CDR1 SGHNT and CDR2 YYREEE (reference sequence). CDR3: CASSLYLGGNYGYTF. The CDR3 DNA is TGTGCCAGCAGCCTATACCTCGGGGGGAACTATGGCTACACCTTC.

This chain joins TRBV20-1 and TRBJ2-2, with D possibly being TRBD2 (7 bases). V was trimmed by 3 bases and J by 4 bases, leaving 15 bases between them. CDR3 length equals 15 residues. Germline CDR1 and CDR2: DFQATT and SNEGSKA (reference sequence). CDR3 amino acids: CSASSGGQITGELFF. The CDR3, as DNA: TGCAGTGCTAGTTCGGGGGGCCAGATCACCGGGGAGCTGTTTTTT.

The gene calls are TRBV7-2 and TRBJ1-2; the D gene is possibly TRBD1 (6 bases). Trimming pared 7 bases from V and 2 bases from J, leaving 14 bases between. Per the germline V gene, CDR1 is SGHTA and CDR2 is FQGNSA. The CDR3 runs 14 residues. CDR3 sequence: CASTWDIINYGYTF. CDR3 in DNA: TGTGCCAGCACTTGGGACATCATCAACTATGGCTACACCTTC.

The sample holds one count of this clone. The chain couples TRBV30 to TRBJ1-1; D is unresolved. The V end lost 8 bases, the J end lost 0 bases, and 10 bases lay between the germline ends. Germline loops: CDR1 GTSNPN, CDR2 SVGIG (reference sequence). CDR3 length: 12 amino acids. Here the CDR3 DNA reads TGTGCCAGAGGCGACCTGAACACTGAAGCTTTCTTT. This translates into CARGDLNTEAFF. The variable domain in full, completed from reference TRBV30 and TRBJ1-1, reads SQTIHQWPATLVQPVGSPLSLECTVEGTSNPNLYWYRQAAGRGLQLLFYSVGIGQISSEVPQNLSASRPQDRQFILSSKKLLLSDSGFYLCARGDLNTEAFFGQGTRLTVV.

The chain combines TRBV13 with TRBJ2-5, with TRBD1 matching 9 bases. The CDR3 length is 16 residues. V shed 4 bases and J 5 bases; nucleotides not matched to a gene: 11. Per germline, CDR1 PRHDT and CDR2 FYEKMQ (reference sequence). The DNA for the CDR3 is TGTGCCAGCAGCTCTTCGGACAGGGGAAGGCGGGAGACCCAGTACTTC. Amino acids: CASSSSDRGRRETQYF.

The chain links TRBV18 to TRBJ1-2, with D perhaps TRBD1 (6 bases). V lost 2 bases and J lost 6, with 16 bases in between. The CDR3 length is 15 residues. Germline values: CDR1 KGHSH, CDR2 LQKENI. The CDR3 sequence is CASSPFVQGEHGYTF. The CDR3 nucleotides read TGTGCCAGCTCACCATTTGTACAGGGTGAACATGGCTACACCTTC.

Only a few counts were recorded for this clone. This rearrangement joins TRBV3-1 (or the pseudogene TRBV3-2) to TRBJ2-7; 9 nucleotides match TRBD1. CDR1 is LGHDT, CDR2 YNNKEL, per germline (reference sequence). This CDR3 is 14 amino acids long. The J segment lost 6 bases and the V segment lost 1 base, leaving 4 bases of the junction unmatched. CDR3 nucleotide sequence: TGTGCCAGCAGCCAAGGGGGGACAGGGCTCGAGCAGTACTTC. Its translation: CASSQGGTGLEQYF.

V usage is TRBV12-3 or TRBV12-4 and J usage is TRBJ2-3, with unresolved D. The CDR3 sequence is 13 residues long. V lost 3 bases to trimming and J lost 2 bases, with 6 bases between them. The CDR3 coding sequence is TGTGCCAGCAGTTTTCAAAACACAGATACGCAGTATTTT. Translating gives CASSFQNTDTQYF.

The rearrangement links TRBV19 to TRBJ2-1; 8 nucleotides agree with TRBD2. The CDR3 loop spans 14 amino acids. V lost 9 bases to trimming and J lost 4 bases; unmatched junction nucleotides: 8. From germline, CDR1 is LNHDA and CDR2 SQIVND (reference sequence). The CDR3 spells CASQTSGTYNEQFF. The CDR3 nucleotides read TGTGCCAGCCAAACTAGCGGTACTTACAATGAGCAGTTCTTC.